This entry features one TCR beta chain sequence. Its target is not known. These data belong to a study of beta chain features in type 1 diabetes. Study-level information: Comparable age, gender and cell yields were observed in patients relative to healthy donors.

The CDR3 loop spans 15 amino acids. Germline CDR1 reads SGHAT; CDR2 reads FQDESV (reference sequence). V dropped 4 bases and J dropped 13 bases, with 23 bases sitting between them. Sorting that relied on CD45RO/CCR7/CD25/CD127/CD95/CD27 yielded CD4+ naive, central memory, regulatory and stem cell-like memory cells. Study-wide results and limits: There were fewer insertions and more deletions at the VDJ junctions of type 1 diabetes patients.

Since all of the isolated RNA was reverse transcribed, expressed TCRB transcripts were what got sequenced. Mean read depth for naive, central memory and regulatory T cell samples was about 3.4 million reads. Clones were read by immunoSEQ multiplex PCR, and TCRdb kept only the in-frame ones, dropping some. The data contain almost 250,000 clones, roughly 13% of them singletons. The origin of this receptor is a woman aged 40 to 55 in good health. The sample consisted of naive CD4+ T cells from blood. The gene calls are TRBV11-1 and TRBJ2-1; D may be TRBD2 (6 bases). The CDR3 loop is CASSSRVGPGGIQFF. The CDR3 coding sequence is TGTGCCAGCAGCTCCCGGGTGGGGCCGGGCGGGATTCAGTTCTTC. Using reference TRBV11-1 and TRBJ2-1 for the parts outside the CDR3, the full variable domain is EAEVAQSPRYKITEKSQAVAFWCDPISGHATLYWYRQILGQGPELLVQFQDESVVDDSQLPKDRFSAERLKGVDSTLKIQPAELGDSAMYLCASSSRVGPGGIQFFGPGTRLTVL.